This TCR beta chain originates from a study of T cell responses to AZD1222 COVID-19 vaccine. Looking at the study overall: Second-dose recipients at about 4 or about 12 weeks were treated as one pooled group. Overall study findings and caveats: Females made up more of the donors, who were largely white British, and clonal diversity may have come out too low.

Clones were read by immunoSEQ multiplex PCR, and TCRdb kept only the in-frame ones, dropping some. Among 100,000 to 150,000 clones listed, approximately 88% were seen once. The V gene's germline CDR1 is SGHRS and CDR2 YFSETQ. The CDR3 has 13 residues. Trimming stripped 5 bases from V and 0 bases from J, with 6 bases between. With regard to this clone: The antigen remains unidentified.

This chain uses TRBV5-1 with TRBJ1-3; D gene ambiguous. Sequenced here: peripheral blood, sampled on day 0 of AZD1222 vaccination. This receptor was identified in an adult in good health. The CDR3 DNA reads TGCGCCAGCAGTTCTGGCTCTGGAAACACCATATATTTT. Translated: CASSSGSGNTIYF.